Sequencing of this TCR beta chain was carried out in a study of technical replicates of blood from a handful of donors (dated by TCRdb to 2017 to 2019). Regarding this clone: What this receptor recognizes is not known. Base-call qualities are not available, and no considerably larger clone is one nucleotide away.

Spanning cysteine to phenylalanine, the CDR3 consists of 14 amino acids. Only the CDR3 part of the read is kept: 42 bases, read in frame from the first base. V is cut by 7 bases and J by 0 bases, and the space between the germline ends is 9 bases. The library was obtained by the immunoSEQ multiplex PCR assay. The table was pulled from immuneACCESS by TCRdb, which kept in-frame rearrangements only. Such tables lose some clones; where checked, under half of the loss comes from unresolved V genes, and the rest has no known cause. The sample table contains 65,000 to 90,000 clones; only one count was recorded for around 93% of them. The top ten constitute approximately 0.25% of the sample.

Material for sequencing was T cells isolated from PBMCs. The chain is made from TRBV23-1 and TRBJ1-4; the D gene remains uncertain. TRBV23-1 is labeled an ORF, and its function is uncertain. The TCR originated in a human donor in good health. The sequenced DNA: TGCGCCAGCACCCCGAACACAACTAATGAAAAACTGTTTTTT. Protein translation: CASTPNTTNEKLFF.